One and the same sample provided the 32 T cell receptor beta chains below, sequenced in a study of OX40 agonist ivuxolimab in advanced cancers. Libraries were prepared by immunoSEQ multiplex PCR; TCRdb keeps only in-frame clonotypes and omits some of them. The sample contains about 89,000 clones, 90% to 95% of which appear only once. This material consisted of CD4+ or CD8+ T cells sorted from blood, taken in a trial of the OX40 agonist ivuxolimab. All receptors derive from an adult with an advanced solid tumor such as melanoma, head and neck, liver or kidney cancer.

This CDR3 reads CASNRDGREAFF. The CDR3 bases are TGTGCCAGCAACCGCGACGGCCGAGAAGCTTTCTTT. The V and J genes are TRBV6-5 and TRBJ1-1; D not resolved. Trimming left V 7 bases short and J 8 bases short, with 14 bases between. Germline values: CDR1 MNHEY, CDR2 SVGAGI. The CDR3 length is 12 residues.

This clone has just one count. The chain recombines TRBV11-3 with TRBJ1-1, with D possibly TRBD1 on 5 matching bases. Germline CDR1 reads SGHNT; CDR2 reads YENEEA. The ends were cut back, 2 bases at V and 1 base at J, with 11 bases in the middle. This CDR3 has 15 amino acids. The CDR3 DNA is TGTGCCAGCAGCTTATTTGCAGGGAAGAACACTGAAGCTTTCTTT. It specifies CASSLFAGKNTEAFF.

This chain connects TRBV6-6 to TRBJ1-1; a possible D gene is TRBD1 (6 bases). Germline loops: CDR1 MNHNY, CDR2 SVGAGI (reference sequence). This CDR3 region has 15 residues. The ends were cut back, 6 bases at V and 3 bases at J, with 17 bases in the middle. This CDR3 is CASSDGAGADTEAFF. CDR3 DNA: TGTGCCAGCAGCGACGGGGCAGGGGCGGACACTGAAGCTTTCTTT.

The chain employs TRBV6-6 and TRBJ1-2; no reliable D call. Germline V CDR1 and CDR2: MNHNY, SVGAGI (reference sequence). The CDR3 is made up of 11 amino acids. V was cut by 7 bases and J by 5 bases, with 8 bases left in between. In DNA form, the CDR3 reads TGTGCCAGCACGCGGTCATATGGCTACACCTTC. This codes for CASTRSYGYTF.

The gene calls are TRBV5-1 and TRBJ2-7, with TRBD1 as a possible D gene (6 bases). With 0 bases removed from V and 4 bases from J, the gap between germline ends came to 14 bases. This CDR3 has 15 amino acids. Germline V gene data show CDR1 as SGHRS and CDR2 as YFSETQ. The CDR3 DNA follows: TGCGCCAGCAGCTTGGGGGGGCGCATCGGATACGAGCAGTACTTC. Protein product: CASSLGGRIGYEQYF. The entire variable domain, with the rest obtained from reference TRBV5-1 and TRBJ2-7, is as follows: KAGVTQTPRYLIKTRGQQVTLSCSPISGHRSVSWYQQTPGQGLQFLFEYFSETQRNKGNFPGRFSGRQFSNSRSEMNVSTLELGDSALYLCASSLGGRIGYEQYFGPGTRLTVT.

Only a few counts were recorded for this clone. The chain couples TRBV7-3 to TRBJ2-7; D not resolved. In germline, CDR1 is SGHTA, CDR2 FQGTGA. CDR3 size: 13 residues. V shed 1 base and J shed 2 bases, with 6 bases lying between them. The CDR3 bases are TGTGCCAGCAGCTTAAGGCCAGCCTACGAGCAGTACTTC. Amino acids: CASSLRPAYEQYF.

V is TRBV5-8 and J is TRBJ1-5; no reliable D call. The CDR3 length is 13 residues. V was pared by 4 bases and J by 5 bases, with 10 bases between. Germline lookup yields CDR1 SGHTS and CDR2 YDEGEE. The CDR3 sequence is CASSLFRDQPQHF. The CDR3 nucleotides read TGTGCCAGCAGCCTTTTTAGAGATCAGCCCCAGCATTTT.

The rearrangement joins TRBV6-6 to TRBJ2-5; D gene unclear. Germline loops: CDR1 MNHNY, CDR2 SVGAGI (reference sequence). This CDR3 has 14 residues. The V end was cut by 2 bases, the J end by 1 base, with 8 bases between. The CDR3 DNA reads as TGTGCCAGCAGTTACACACTGCTCCAAGAGACCCAGTACTTC. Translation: CASSYTLLQETQYF.

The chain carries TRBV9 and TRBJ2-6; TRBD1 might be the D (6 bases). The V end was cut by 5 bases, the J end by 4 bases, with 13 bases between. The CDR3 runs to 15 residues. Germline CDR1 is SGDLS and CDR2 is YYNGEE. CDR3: CASSEGDPGANVLTF. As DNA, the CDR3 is TGTGCCAGCAGTGAGGGGGATCCCGGGGCCAACGTCCTGACTTTC.

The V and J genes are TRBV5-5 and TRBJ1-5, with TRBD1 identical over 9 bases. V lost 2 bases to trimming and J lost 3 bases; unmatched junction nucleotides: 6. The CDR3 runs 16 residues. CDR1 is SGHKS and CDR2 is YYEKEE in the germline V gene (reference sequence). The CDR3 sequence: CASSFGDRGANQPQHF. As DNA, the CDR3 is TGTGCCAGCAGCTTCGGCGACAGGGGGGCCAATCAGCCCCAGCATTTT.

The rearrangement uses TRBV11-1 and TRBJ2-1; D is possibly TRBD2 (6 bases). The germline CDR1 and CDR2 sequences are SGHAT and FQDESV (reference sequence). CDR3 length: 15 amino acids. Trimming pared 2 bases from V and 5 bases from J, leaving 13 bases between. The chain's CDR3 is CASSLQGLPDNEQFF. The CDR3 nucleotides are TGTGCCAGCAGCTTACAAGGACTACCTGACAATGAGCAGTTCTTC.

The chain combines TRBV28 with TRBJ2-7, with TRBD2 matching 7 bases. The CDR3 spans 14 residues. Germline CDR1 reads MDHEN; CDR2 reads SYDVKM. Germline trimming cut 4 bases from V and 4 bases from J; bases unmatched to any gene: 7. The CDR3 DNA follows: TGTGCCAGCAGTTCGAGCGGGACTTTATACGAGCAGTACGTC. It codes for CASSSSGTLYEQYV.

This chain's CDR3 is CASSPDGGAGYTF. The CDR3 region has the DNA TGTGCCAGTAGTCCAGACGGGGGTGCGGGCTACACCTTC. The V gene is TRBV19, the J gene TRBJ1-2; a weak D match, TRBD1 (5 bases). Deletions cut 5 bases from V and 8 bases from J, with 15 bases between. Germline CDR1 reads LNHDA; CDR2 reads SQIVND (reference sequence). CDR3 size: 13 residues.

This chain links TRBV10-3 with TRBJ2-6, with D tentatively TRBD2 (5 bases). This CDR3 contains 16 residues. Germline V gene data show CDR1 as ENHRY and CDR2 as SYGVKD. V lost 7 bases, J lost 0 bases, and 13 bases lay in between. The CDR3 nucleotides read TGTGCCATCAAATCGGGGATCTACTCTGGGGCCAACGTCCTGACTTTC. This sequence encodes CAIKSGIYSGANVLTF.

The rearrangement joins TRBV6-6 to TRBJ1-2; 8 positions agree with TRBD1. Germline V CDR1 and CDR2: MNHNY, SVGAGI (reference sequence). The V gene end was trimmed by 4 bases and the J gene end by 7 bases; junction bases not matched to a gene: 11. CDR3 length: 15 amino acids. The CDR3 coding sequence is TGTGCCAGCAGTTGGGGCGTCAGGGGGCCATCTGGCTACACCTTC. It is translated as CASSWGVRGPSGYTF.

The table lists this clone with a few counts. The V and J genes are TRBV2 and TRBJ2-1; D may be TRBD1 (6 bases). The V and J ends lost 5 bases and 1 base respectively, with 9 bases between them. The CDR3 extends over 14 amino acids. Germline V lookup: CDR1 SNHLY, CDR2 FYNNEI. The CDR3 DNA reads TGTGCCAGCAGTCCGGGACAATCCTACAATGAGCAGTTCTTC. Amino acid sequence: CASSPGQSYNEQFF.

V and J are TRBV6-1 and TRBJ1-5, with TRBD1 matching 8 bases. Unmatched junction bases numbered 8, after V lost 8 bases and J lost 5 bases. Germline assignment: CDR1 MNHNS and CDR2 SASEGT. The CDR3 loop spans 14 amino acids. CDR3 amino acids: CASWTGLMDQPQHF. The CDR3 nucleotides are TGTGCCAGCTGGACAGGGTTAATGGATCAGCCCCAGCATTTT.

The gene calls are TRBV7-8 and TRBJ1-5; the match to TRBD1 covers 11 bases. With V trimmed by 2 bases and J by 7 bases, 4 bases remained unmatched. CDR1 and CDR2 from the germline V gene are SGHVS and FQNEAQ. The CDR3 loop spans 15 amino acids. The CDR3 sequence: CASSLMGQGGQPQHF. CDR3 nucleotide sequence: TGTGCCAGCAGCTTAATGGGACAGGGGGGCCAGCCCCAGCATTTT. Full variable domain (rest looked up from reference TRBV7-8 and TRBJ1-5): GAGVSQSPRYKVAKRGQDVALRCDPISGHVSLFWYQQALGQGPEFLTYFQNEAQLDKSGLPSDRFFAERPEGSVSTLKIQRTQQEDSAVYLCASSLMGQGGQPQHFGDGTRLSIL.

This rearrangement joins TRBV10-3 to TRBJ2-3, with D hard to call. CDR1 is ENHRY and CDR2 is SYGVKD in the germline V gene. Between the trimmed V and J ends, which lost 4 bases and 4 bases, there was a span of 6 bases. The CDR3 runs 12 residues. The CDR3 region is CAISALPDTQYF. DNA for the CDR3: TGTGCCATCAGTGCTTTACCAGATACGCAGTATTTT.

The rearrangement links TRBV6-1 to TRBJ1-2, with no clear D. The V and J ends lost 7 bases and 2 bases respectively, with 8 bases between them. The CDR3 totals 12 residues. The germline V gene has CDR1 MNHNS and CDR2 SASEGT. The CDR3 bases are TGTGCCAGCACGGGTAGGAACTATGGCTACACCTTC. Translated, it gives CASTGRNYGYTF.

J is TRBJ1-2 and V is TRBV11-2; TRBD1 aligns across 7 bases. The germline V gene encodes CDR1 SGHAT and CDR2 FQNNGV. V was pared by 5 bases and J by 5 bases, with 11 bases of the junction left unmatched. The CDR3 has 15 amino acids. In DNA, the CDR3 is TGTGCCAGCAGCCCCACTCGACAGGGCTTATATGGCTACACCTTC. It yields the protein CASSPTRQGLYGYTF.

The CDR3 loop is CASSYLRSGYNEQFF. The CDR3 bases are TGTGCCAGCAGTTATTTAAGGTCCGGGTACAATGAGCAGTTCTTC. This chain connects TRBV6-5 to TRBJ2-1, with D uncertain. Trimming removed 3 bases at V and 4 bases at J, with 13 bases between. Germline V CDR1 and CDR2: MNHEY, SVGAGI. The CDR3 is 15 amino acids.

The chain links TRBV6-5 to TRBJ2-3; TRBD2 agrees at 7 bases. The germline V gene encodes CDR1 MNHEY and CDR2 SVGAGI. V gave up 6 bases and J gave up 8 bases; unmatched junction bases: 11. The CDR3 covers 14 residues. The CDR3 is CASSLTSRSVTQYF. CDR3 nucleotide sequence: TGTGCCAGCAGCTTGACTAGCCGTTCGGTTACGCAGTATTTT.

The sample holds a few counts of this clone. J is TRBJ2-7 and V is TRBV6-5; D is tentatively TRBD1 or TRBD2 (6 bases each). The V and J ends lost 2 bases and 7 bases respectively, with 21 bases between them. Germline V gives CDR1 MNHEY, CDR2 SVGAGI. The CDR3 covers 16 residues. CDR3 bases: TGTGCCAGCAGTTACGAAGGAGTCGGGGGCAGAGTAGAGCAGTACTTC. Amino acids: CASSYEGVGGRVEQYF.

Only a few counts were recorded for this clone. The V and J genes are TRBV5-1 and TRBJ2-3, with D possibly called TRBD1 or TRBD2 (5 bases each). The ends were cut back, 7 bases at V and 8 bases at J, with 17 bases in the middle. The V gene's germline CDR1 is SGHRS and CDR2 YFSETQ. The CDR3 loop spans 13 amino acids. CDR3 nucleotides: TGCGCCAGCTCGGGGACCCCTGGGTTTACGCAGTATTTT. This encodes CASSGTPGFTQYF.

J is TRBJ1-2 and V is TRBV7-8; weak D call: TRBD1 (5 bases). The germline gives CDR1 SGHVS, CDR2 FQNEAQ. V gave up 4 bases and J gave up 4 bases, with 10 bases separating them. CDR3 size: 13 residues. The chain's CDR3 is CASSSGPIYGYTF. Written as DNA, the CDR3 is TGTGCCAGCAGCTCGGGACCCATCTATGGCTACACCTTC.

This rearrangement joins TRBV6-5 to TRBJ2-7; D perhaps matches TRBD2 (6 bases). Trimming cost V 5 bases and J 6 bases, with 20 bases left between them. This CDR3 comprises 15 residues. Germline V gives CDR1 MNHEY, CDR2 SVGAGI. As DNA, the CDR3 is TGTGCCAGCAGTGGGCGACTAGTCGATTCTTTCGAGCAGTACTTC. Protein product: CASSGRLVDSFEQYF.

The CDR3 is CASSLVLGQETQYF. The CDR3 DNA sequence: TGCGCCAGCAGCTTGGTATTGGGCCAAGAGACCCAGTACTTC. V usage is TRBV5-1 and J usage is TRBJ2-5, with D uncertain. There are 14 residues in the CDR3. Looked up from germline, CDR1 is SGHRS and CDR2 is YFSETQ. Trimming took 0 bases from V and 1 from J, leaving 7 bases between them.

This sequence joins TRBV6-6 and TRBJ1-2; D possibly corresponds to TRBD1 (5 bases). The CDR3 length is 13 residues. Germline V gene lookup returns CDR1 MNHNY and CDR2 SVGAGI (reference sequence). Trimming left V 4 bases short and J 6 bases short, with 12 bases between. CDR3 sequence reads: CASSFRGFNGYTF. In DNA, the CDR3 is TGTGCCAGCAGTTTCCGGGGGTTTAATGGCTACACCTTC.

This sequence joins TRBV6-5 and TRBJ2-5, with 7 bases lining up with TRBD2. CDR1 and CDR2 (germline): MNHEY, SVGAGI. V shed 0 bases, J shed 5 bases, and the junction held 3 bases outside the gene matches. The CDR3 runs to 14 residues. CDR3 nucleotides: TGTGCCAGCAGTTACTCCATTAGCGGGGAGACCCAGTACTTC. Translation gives CASSYSISGETQYF.

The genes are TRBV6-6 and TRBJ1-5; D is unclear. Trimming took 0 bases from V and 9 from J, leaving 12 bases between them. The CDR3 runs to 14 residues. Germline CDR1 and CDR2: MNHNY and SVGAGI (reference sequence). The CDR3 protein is CASSYSTAWGPQHF. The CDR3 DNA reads TGTGCCAGCAGTTACTCAACGGCCTGGGGGCCCCAGCATTTT.

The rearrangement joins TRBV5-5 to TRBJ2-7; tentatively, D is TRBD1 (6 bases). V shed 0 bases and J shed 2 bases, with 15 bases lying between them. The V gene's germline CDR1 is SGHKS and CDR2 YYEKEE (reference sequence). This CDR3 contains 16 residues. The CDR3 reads CASSLAVGGVPYEQYV. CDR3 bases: TGTGCCAGCAGCTTGGCGGTAGGGGGTGTCCCCTACGAGCAGTACGTC.